The entry below describes one T cell receptor (beta chain). This record comes from a study of blood T cell repertoires in COVID-19. About the research overall: Both acute and convalescent COVID-19 samples were obtained from the United States, Italy and Spain.

Followed over time, Seattle patients had been enrolled while infection was active. Authors' methods: Researchers report that nucleated cell counts were estimated from reference gene primer amplification. The protocol was immunoSEQ multiplex PCR, while the TCRdb copy is restricted to in-frame clones and leaves out a portion. That table furnishes V, J and clone size, whereas the DNA furnished D and trimming. This table holds about 230,000 clones, approximately 90% found once. Trimming pared 6 bases from V and 5 bases from J, leaving 7 bases between. Germline loops: CDR1 MNHEY, CDR2 SMNVEV (reference sequence). CDR3 length: 11 residues.

This TCR came from a man aged 50 to 59 with COVID-19, enrolled during active disease. The chain combines TRBV27 with TRBJ2-5, with D unclear. Sequenced: peripheral blood. The CDR3 nucleotides are TGTGCCAGCAGAAGTCGGGAGACCCAGTACTTC. Translating it yields CASRSRETQYF.